The 23 T cell receptor beta chains given below trace back to one sample, sequenced in a study of T cells expressing NK-cell markers. TCRdb re-called the 5' RACE reads and shows each CDR3 protein once, DNA omitted. This sample carries some 140,000 distinct CDR3 sequences, with around 37% going to the ten biggest clones. Sequencing used blood T cells: a sorted CD56 or NKG2C T cell subset, CD4+ or CD8+ T cells, or bulk PBMC T cells (not recorded which). Receptor source: a woman aged 45-59 years in good health.

V gene TRBV25-1 combines with J gene TRBJ1-4. CDR3 size: 14 residues. Germline V lookup: CDR1 MGHDK, CDR2 SYGVNS. The CDR3: CASRPGGLWEKLFF.

The chain is built from TRBV12-3 or TRBV12-4 and TRBJ2-3; TCRdb names TRBD2, which stays unverified in the absence of DNA. The CDR3 runs to 18 residues. CDR3: CASMRGAGGPDYTDTQYF.

The chain is built from TRBV5-6 and TRBJ2-1; TCRdb outputs TRBD1, but without DNA this stays unchecked. The CDR3 extends over 13 amino acids. CDR1 is SGHDT and CDR2 is YYEEEE in the germline V gene. CDR3 sequence reads: CASSPTSGIEQFF.

V and J are TRBV6-6 and TRBJ2-5; the TRBD2 assignment by TCRdb is unverifiable without DNA. CDR1 and CDR2 from the germline V gene are MNHNY and SVGAGI (reference sequence). This CDR3 has 13 amino acids. CDR3 sequence: CASTGLAGETQYF.

The chain couples TRBV2 to TRBJ1-2. This CDR3 comprises 14 residues. Per germline, CDR1 SNHLY and CDR2 FYNNEI. CDR3: CASSEAAGSYGYTF. Filled out from reference TRBV2 and TRBJ1-2, the complete variable domain reads EPEVTQTPSHQVTQMGQEVILRCVPISNHLYFYWYRQILGQKVEFLVSFYNNEISEKSEIFDDQFSVERPDGSNFTLKIRSTKLEDSAMYFCASSEAAGSYGYTFGSGTRLTVV.

This sequence joins TRBV19 and TRBJ2-2; absent DNA, TCRdb's TRBD2 call cannot be checked. The CDR3 extends over 14 amino acids. Germline values: CDR1 LNHDA, CDR2 SQIVND (reference sequence). The CDR3 region is CASFRASGSGELFF.

The rearrangement joins TRBV7-2 to TRBJ2-2. The germline gives CDR1 SGHTA, CDR2 FQGNSA. The CDR3 totals 14 residues. The CDR3 protein is CASSLGQNTGELFF. Full variable domain (rest looked up from reference TRBV7-2 and TRBJ2-2): GAGVSQSPSNKVTEKGKDVELRCDPISGHTALYWYRQSLGQGLEFLIYFQGNSAPDKSGLPSDRFSAERTGGSVSTLTIQRTQQEDSAVYLCASSLGQNTGELFFGEGSRLTVL.

Here the CDR3 reads CASSFDGSLNQPQHF. The J gene is TRBJ1-5, the V gene TRBV5-1. The CDR3 length is 15 residues. Germline CDR1 reads SGHRS; CDR2 reads YFSETQ.

The J gene is TRBJ2-7, the V gene TRBV27. This CDR3 has 13 residues. Germline assignment: CDR1 MNHEY and CDR2 SMNVEV (reference sequence). CDR3 amino acids: CASSWGSSYEQYF.

CDR3 sequence reads: CASSFQQFYNEQFF. This chain connects TRBV5-6 to TRBJ2-1. The CDR3 contains 14 residues. CDR1 SGHDT and CDR2 YYEEEE come from the germline V gene.

The chain uses TRBV29-1 and TRBJ2-1. Per germline, CDR1 SQVTM and CDR2 ANQGSEA. The CDR3 has 14 amino acids. This CDR3 reads CSVLTDYSYNEQFF.

This chain uses TRBV19 with TRBJ1-1; TCRdb's assignment of TRBD1 cannot be checked, as there is no DNA. Germline V gene data show CDR1 as LNHDA and CDR2 as SQIVND (reference sequence). This CDR3 spans 14 amino acids. The CDR3 spells CASTPGGGGTEAFF.

The genes are TRBV4-1 and TRBJ1-2; TCRdb calls TRBD1, which cannot be checked without DNA. CDR1 is MGHRA and CDR2 is YSYEKL in the germline V gene. The CDR3 runs 16 residues. CDR3 amino acids: CASSQEGGGHGYGYTF.

Frequency places this clonotype as medium-sized. This rearrangement joins TRBV11-2 to TRBJ2-1; TCRdb names TRBD1, which stays unverified in the absence of DNA. Germline-derived CDR1 and CDR2 are SGHAT and FQNNGV. The CDR3 has 18 residues. The CDR3: CASSHPTNRGSSYNEQFF.

The chain links TRBV27 to TRBJ2-7. There are 14 residues in the CDR3. The V gene's germline CDR1 is MNHEY and CDR2 SMNVEV (reference sequence). The CDR3 is CASSSIRSSYEQYF.

V usage is TRBV4-2 and J usage is TRBJ1-1. This CDR3 is built from 13 residues. CDR1 is LGHNA and CDR2 is YNFKEQ in the germline V gene. CDR3 in amino acids: CASSQEIEGEAFF.

The chain employs TRBV20-1 and TRBJ2-5; checking the TCRdb D call of TRBD2 is not possible without DNA. The length of the CDR3 is 14 residues. The V gene's germline CDR1 is DFQATT and CDR2 SNEGSKA (reference sequence). The CDR3 region is CSARDPTSLETQYF.

V usage is TRBV10-3 and J usage is TRBJ2-1; the TRBD1 assignment by TCRdb is unverifiable without DNA. There are 13 residues in the CDR3. Germline CDR1 and CDR2: ENHRY and SYGVKD. The CDR3: CAISEPRGNEQFF.

The V call is TRBV7-9, the J call TRBJ1-2; TCRdb returns TRBD1, unconfirmable since there is no DNA. This CDR3 has 14 amino acids. Looked up from germline, CDR1 is SEHNR and CDR2 is FQNEAQ (reference sequence). The CDR3 loop reads CASTPGQGIHGYTF.

This chain links TRBV12-3 or TRBV12-4 with TRBJ2-1; absent DNA, TCRdb's TRBD2 call cannot be checked. The CDR3 contains 15 residues. Here the CDR3 reads CASSFPRGIMDEQFF.

The chain has TRBV24-1 and TRBJ2-2; as DNA is missing, the TRBD2 call by TCRdb cannot be tested. CDR1 is KGHDR and CDR2 is SFDVKD in the germline V gene. CDR3 length: 15 amino acids. CDR3 region: CATSDFGTSTGELFF.

The rearrangement links TRBV4-1 to TRBJ2-7. The CDR3 runs 13 residues. The germline CDR1 and CDR2 sequences are MGHRA and YSYEKL. This CDR3 is CASSPGVRYEQYF.

The chain carries TRBV19 and TRBJ2-6. The CDR3 consists of 16 residues. Germline CDR1 and CDR2: LNHDA and SQIVND (reference sequence). The CDR3 sequence is CASSIDKSSGANVLTF. Filled out from reference TRBV19 and TRBJ2-6, the complete variable domain reads DGGITQSPKYLFRKEGQNVTLSCEQNLNHDAMYWYRQDPGQGLRLIYYSQIVNDFQKGDIAEGYSVSREKKESFPLTVTSAQKNPTAFYLCASSIDKSSGANVLTFGAGSRLTVL.